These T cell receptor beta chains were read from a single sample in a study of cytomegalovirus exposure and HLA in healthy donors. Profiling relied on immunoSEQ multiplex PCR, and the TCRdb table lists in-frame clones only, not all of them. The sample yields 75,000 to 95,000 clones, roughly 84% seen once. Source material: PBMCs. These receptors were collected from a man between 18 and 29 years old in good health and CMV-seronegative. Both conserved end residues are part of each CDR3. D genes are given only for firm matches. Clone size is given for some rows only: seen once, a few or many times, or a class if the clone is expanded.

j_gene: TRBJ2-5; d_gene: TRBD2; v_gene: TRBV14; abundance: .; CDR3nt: TGTGCCAGCAGCCAGAGACTAGCGGCTCAAGAGACCCAGTACTTC; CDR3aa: CASSQRLAAQETQYF
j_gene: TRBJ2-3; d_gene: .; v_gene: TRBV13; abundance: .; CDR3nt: TGTGCCAGCAGTACGGTTTGGGCTAGCACAGATACGCAGTATTTT; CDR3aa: CASSTVWASTDTQYF
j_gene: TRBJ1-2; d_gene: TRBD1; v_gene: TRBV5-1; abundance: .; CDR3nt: TGCGCCAGCAGCTTGGGGGACAGGACTCCCTATGGCTACACCTTC; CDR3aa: CASSLGDRTPYGYTF
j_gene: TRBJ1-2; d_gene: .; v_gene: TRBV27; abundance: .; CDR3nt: TGTGCCAGCAGGTGGGCAGGATCTAACTATGGCTACACCTTC; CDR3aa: CASRWAGSNYGYTF
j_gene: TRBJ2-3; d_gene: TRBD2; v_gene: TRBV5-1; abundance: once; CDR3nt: TGCGCCAGCAGCCGCGGGACTAGCGGGCGATACTCTAGCACAGATACGCAGTATTTT; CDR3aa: CASSRGTSGRYSSTDTQYF
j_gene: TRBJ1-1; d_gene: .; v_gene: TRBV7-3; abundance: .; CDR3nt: TGTGCCAGCAGCTATGGGGGGAGCACTGAAGCTTTCTTT; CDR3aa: CASSYGGSTEAFF
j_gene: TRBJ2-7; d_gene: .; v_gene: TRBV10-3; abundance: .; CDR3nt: TGTGCCATCTCGCCTAGCGTCGACGAGCAGTACTTC; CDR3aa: CAISPSVDEQYF
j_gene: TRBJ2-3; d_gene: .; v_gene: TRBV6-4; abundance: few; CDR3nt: TGTGCCAGCAGTGACTCGGCAGGGTCGGATACGCAGTATTTT; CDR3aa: CASSDSAGSDTQYF
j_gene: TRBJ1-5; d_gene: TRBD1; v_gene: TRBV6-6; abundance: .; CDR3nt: TGTGCCAGCAGGGGATTCCCAGGGGGCACGGACCAGCCCCAGCATTTT; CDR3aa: CASRGFPGGTDQPQHF
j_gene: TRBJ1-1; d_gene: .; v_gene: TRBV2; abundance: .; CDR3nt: TGTGCCAGCACAGCCAGTCCGACAGAGAACACTGAAGCTTTCTTT; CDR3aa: CASTASPTENTEAFF